The 20 T cell receptor beta chains listed next were all sequenced from one sample in a study of shared clonotypes between healthy human individuals. This table comes from immunoSEQ multiplex PCR, and its TCRdb copy is limited to in-frame clones, with some not included. The sample holds 1.5 million to 1.9 million clones, approximately 98% seen once. Sequencing was done on a sample of naive CD4+ T cells sorted from blood. Subset reported: CD45RA+ positively selected. The receptors here all came from a man aged 30-40 years in good health.

The chain carries TRBV15 and TRBJ1-2, with TRBD1 as a possible D gene (6 bases). The V end lost 1 base, the J end lost 6 bases, and 15 bases lay between the germline ends. Germline loops: CDR1 LNHNV, CDR2 YYDKDF (reference sequence). The CDR3 spans 15 residues. This chain's CDR3 is CATSRAFGTSNGYTF. In nucleotides, the CDR3 is TGTGCCACCAGCAGAGCCTTTGGGACAAGTAATGGCTACACCTTC.

V and J are TRBV21-1 and TRBJ2-1. TRBV21-1 is flagged as a pseudogene. This CDR3 has 13 residues. CDR3 in amino acids: CASSRQSYNEQFF. DNA for the CDR3: TGTGCCAGCTCTAGACAATCCTACAATGAGCAGTTCTTC.

The chain is built from TRBV10-1 and TRBJ2-1, with TRBD2 matching 7 bases. Germline loops: CDR1 WNHNN, CDR2 SYGVQD (reference sequence). Trimming removed 2 bases from V and 8 bases from J; junction bases left unmatched: 9. CDR3 length: 15 amino acids. The CDR3: CASSERAGALDEQFF. CDR3 DNA sequence: TGCGCCAGCAGTGAGCGCGCGGGAGCTTTGGATGAGCAGTTCTTC.

The chain combines TRBV5-1 with TRBJ1-3, with D possibly matching TRBD1 (5 bases). Per the germline V gene, CDR1 is SGHRS and CDR2 is YFSETQ. V shed 3 bases and J shed 8 bases, with 15 bases lying between them. The CDR3 is 14 residues long. The CDR3 protein is CASSSGRTRDTIYF. In DNA form, the CDR3 reads TGCGCCAGCAGCTCAGGACGGACCAGGGACACCATATATTTT.

The rearrangement joins TRBV6-6 to TRBJ2-1; D unresolved. CDR3 length equals 13 residues. Looked up from germline, CDR1 is MNHNY and CDR2 is SVGAGI (reference sequence). V dropped 5 bases and J dropped 2 bases, with 7 bases sitting between them. CDR3 coding DNA: TGTGCCAGCAGTCCCAGCGCCTACAATGAGCAGTTCTTC. Residues: CASSPSAYNEQFF.

This sequence joins TRBV5-6 and TRBJ2-3; 9 nucleotides match TRBD1. Germline CDR1 is SGHDT and CDR2 is YYEEEE. V gave up 3 bases and J gave up 3 bases; unmatched junction bases: 8. The CDR3 contains 16 residues. CDR3 region: CASSYLTGGPTDTQYF. The CDR3 coding sequence is TGTGCCAGCAGCTATCTAACAGGGGGCCCAACAGATACGCAGTATTTT.

The rearrangement uses TRBV11-2 and TRBJ2-7, with 9 bases identical to TRBD2. The V segment lost 5 bases and the J segment 3 bases; nucleotides outside the gene matches: 11. The germline CDR1 and CDR2 sequences are SGHAT and FQNNGV. CDR3 length: 16 residues. The CDR3 region is CASSALAGRGGYEQYF. As DNA, the CDR3 is TGTGCCAGCAGCGCCCTAGCGGGGAGGGGTGGCTACGAGCAGTACTTC. Variable domain in full (rest from reference TRBV11-2 and TRBJ2-7): EAGVAQSPRYKIIEKRQSVAFWCNPISGHATLYWYQQILGQGPKLLIQFQNNGVVDDSQLPKDRFSAERLKGVDSTLKIQPAKLEDSAVYLCASSALAGRGGYEQYFGPGTRLTVT.

The chain combines TRBV7-8 with TRBJ2-1; D is unclear. Trimming removed 4 bases at V and 8 bases at J, with 24 bases between. Germline V lookup: CDR1 SGHVS, CDR2 FQNEAQ. The CDR3 totals 17 residues. The CDR3: CASSSRQDRDRWDEQFF. CDR3 sequence (DNA): TGTGCCAGCAGCTCACGCCAGGACCGAGATAGGTGGGATGAGCAGTTCTTC.

The chain combines TRBV6-1 with TRBJ2-7; 8 bases fit TRBD1. Germline V gene data show CDR1 as MNHNS and CDR2 as SASEGT. The V gene end was trimmed by 6 bases and the J gene end by 3 bases; junction bases not matched to a gene: 4. The CDR3 consists of 13 residues. CDR3 protein: CASSRTGFYEQYF. CDR3 sequence (DNA): TGTGCCAGCAGCCGGACAGGGTTCTACGAGCAGTACTTC.

The chain joins TRBV2 to TRBJ1-1; 7 bases agree with TRBD1. J gave up 4 bases and V 8 bases, and 10 bases lay outside the gene matches. Germline V gives CDR1 SNHLY, CDR2 FYNNEI. The CDR3 has 14 amino acids. As DNA, the CDR3 is TGTGCCAGCTATAAAGGGACAGCTCGCACTGAAGCTTTCTTT. This sequence encodes CASYKGTARTEAFF.

The chain uses TRBV7-2 and TRBJ1-4; TRBD1 aligns across 8 bases. The CDR3 runs to 15 residues. Germline values: CDR1 SGHTA, CDR2 FQGNSA. V gave up 6 bases and J gave up 2 bases; unmatched junction bases: 5. The CDR3 bases are TGTGCCAGCAGTCGTCAGGGGGCCACTAATGAAAAACTGTTTTTT. This codes for CASSRQGATNEKLFF. Using reference TRBV7-2 and TRBJ1-4 for the parts outside the CDR3, the full variable domain is GAGVSQSPSNKVTEKGKDVELRCDPISGHTALYWYRQSLGQGLEFLIYFQGNSAPDKSGLPSDRFSAERTGGSVSTLTIQRTQQEDSAVYLCASSRQGATNEKLFFGSGTQLSVL.

Comments on this clone: Different DNA sequences within this sample yield the same CDR3. The chain joins TRBV28 to TRBJ2-7, with D perhaps given as TRBD1 or TRBD2 (5 bases each). The CDR3 is made up of 12 amino acids. Germline-derived CDR1 and CDR2 are MDHEN and SYDVKM. Trimming removed 6 bases at V and 3 bases at J, with 9 bases between. The CDR3 bases are TGTGCCAGCAGGCAGGGAGACTACGAGCAGTACTTC. Translation gives CASRQGDYEQYF.

The rearrangement uses TRBV2 and TRBJ2-2, with unresolved D. In germline, CDR1 is SNHLY, CDR2 FYNNEI. Trimming removed 5 bases from V and 0 bases from J, with 10 bases in between. This CDR3 spans 15 amino acids. DNA of the CDR3: TGTGCCAGCAGTAGGGTCGCCGCGAACACCGGGGAGCTGTTTTTT. It is translated as CASSRVAANTGELFF.

This clone was picked up one time. The V gene is TRBV5-4, the J gene TRBJ2-1, with TRBD1 matching 9 bases. V lost 0 bases, J lost 7 bases, and 20 bases stayed unmatched. The CDR3 is 20 amino acids. CDR1 and CDR2 from the germline V gene are SGHNT and YYREEE (reference sequence). The DNA of the CDR3 is TGTGCCAGCAGCTTGGCGGGACAGGGTCTACGGCGGGAATCTACGAATGAGCAGTTCTTC. Translation gives CASSLAGQGLRRESTNEQFF.

The chain has TRBV19 and TRBJ2-7; 7 positions match TRBD2. The V segment lost 11 bases and the J segment 2 bases; nucleotides outside the gene matches: 15. The CDR3 runs to 15 residues. Germline CDR1 reads LNHDA; CDR2 reads SQIVND (reference sequence). The CDR3 region has the DNA TGTGCCGTAAGGGAGGCGGGAGCGGCTGCCTACGAGCAGTACTTC. Protein: CAVREAGAAAYEQYF. Drawing the rest from reference TRBV19 and TRBJ2-7, the complete variable domain is DGGITQSPKYLFRKEGQNVTLSCEQNLNHDAMYWYRQDPGQGLRLIYYSQIVNDFQKGDIAEGYSVSREKKESFPLTVTSAQKNPTAFYLCAVREAGAAAYEQYFGPGTRLTVT.

V is TRBV18 and J is TRBJ2-2; D call uncertain. This CDR3 spans 15 amino acids. V dropped 0 bases and J dropped 4 bases, with 9 bases sitting between them. Germline V gives CDR1 KGHSH, CDR2 LQKENI. CDR3 sequence (DNA): TGTGCCAGCTCACCACCTCGGTGGGGCACCGGGGAGCTGTTTTTT. Translated: CASSPPRWGTGELFF.

The CDR3 region is CASRWDSLRVEQYF. The DNA of the CDR3 is TGCGCCAGCAGATGGGACTCACTGAGGGTGGAGCAGTACTTC. The gene calls are TRBV5-1 and TRBJ2-7, with a possible D match to TRBD2 (6 bases). Germline CDR1 and CDR2: SGHRS and YFSETQ. The CDR3 is 14 amino acids. V was clipped by 5 bases and J by 7 bases, with 19 bases between them.

The rearrangement joins TRBV6-1 to TRBJ2-1, with TRBD2 matching over 12 bases. Germline V gene data show CDR1 as MNHNS and CDR2 as SASEGT. Unmatched junction bases numbered 6, after V lost 4 bases and J lost 8 bases. There are 15 residues in the CDR3. The CDR3 DNA sequence: TGTGCCAGCAGTGCTAGCGGGAGGGCCAGGGATGAGCAGTTCTTC. Its translation is CASSASGRARDEQFF.

The chain couples TRBV28 to TRBJ1-5, with 7 bases identical to TRBD1. V was pared by 5 bases and J by 11 bases, with 12 bases of the junction left unmatched. This CDR3 has 14 residues. Germline CDR1 reads MDHEN; CDR2 reads SYDVKM. The CDR3 region is CASSQSPQGGTQHF. CDR3 bases: TGTGCCAGCAGTCAATCTCCCCAGGGGGGTACCCAGCATTTT.

The chain employs TRBV5-1 and TRBJ2-3; D is perhaps TRBD1 or TRBD2 (5 bases each). Germline CDR1 SGHRS, CDR2 YFSETQ. CDR3 length equals 15 residues. V lost 5 bases and J lost 4, with 17 bases in between. CDR3 in DNA: TGCGCCAGCAGGGACGGGACCCCTATCTCAGATACGCAGTATTTT. It codes for CASRDGTPISDTQYF.